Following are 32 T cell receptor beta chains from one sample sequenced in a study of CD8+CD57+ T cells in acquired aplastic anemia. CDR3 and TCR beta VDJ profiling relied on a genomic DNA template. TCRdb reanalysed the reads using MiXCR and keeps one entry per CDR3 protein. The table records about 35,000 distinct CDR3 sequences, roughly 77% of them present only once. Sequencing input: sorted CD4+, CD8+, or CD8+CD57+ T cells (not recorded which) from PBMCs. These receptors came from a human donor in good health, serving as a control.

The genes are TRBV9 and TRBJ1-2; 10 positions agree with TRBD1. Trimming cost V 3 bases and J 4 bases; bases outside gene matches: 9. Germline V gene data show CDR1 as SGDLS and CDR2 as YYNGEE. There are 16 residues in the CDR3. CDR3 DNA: TGTGCCAGCAGCGGACCGGGACAGGGGAGGGGCTATGGCTACACCTTC. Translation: CASSGPGQGRGYGYTF. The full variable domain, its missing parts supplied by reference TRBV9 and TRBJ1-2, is DSGVTQTPKHLITATGQRVTLRCSPRSGDLSVYWYQQSLDQGLQFLIQYYNGEERAKGNILERFSAQQFPDLHSELNLSSLELGDSALYFCASSGPGQGRGYGYTFGSGTRLTVV.

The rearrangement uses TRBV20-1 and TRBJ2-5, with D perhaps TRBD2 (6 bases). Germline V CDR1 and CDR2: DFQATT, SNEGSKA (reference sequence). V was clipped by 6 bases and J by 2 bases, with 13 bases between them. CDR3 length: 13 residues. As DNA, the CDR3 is TGCAGTGCACCGAGACTAGATCAAGAGACCCAGTACTTC. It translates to CSAPRLDQETQYF.

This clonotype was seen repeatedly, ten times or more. The CDR3: CASRSRGHEKLFF. CDR3 DNA: TGTGCCAGCAGGTCCAGGGGGCACGAAAAACTGTTTTTT. This chain connects TRBV6-2 or TRBV6-3 to TRBJ1-4; 8 nucleotides agree with TRBD1. Trimming at V came to 6 bases and at J to 8 bases, leaving 5 bases not matched to a gene. The CDR3 runs to 13 residues. Germline CDR1 reads MNHEY; CDR2 reads SVGEGT.

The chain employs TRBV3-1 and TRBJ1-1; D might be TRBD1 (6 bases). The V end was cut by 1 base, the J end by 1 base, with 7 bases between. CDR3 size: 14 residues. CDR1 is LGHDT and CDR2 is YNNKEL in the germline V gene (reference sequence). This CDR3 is CASSQAGQNTEAFF. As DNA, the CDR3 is TGTGCCAGCAGCCAAGCGGGACAGAACACTGAAGCTTTCTTT.

The CDR3 sequence: CASSIGHLTEAFF. For the CDR3, the DNA is TGTGCCAGTAGTATAGGACACCTTACTGAAGCTTTCTTT. The gene calls are TRBV19 and TRBJ1-1; no clear D gene. Deletions cut 1 base from V and 5 bases from J, with 8 bases between. The germline gives CDR1 LNHDA, CDR2 SQIVND (reference sequence). The CDR3 sequence is 13 residues long.

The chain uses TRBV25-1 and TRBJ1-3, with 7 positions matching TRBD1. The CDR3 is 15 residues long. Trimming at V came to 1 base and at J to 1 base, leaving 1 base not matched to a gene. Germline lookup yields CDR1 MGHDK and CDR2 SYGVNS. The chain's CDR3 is CASSESGGSGNTIYF. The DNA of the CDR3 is TGTGCCAGCAGTGAATCAGGGGGTTCTGGAAACACCATATATTTT.

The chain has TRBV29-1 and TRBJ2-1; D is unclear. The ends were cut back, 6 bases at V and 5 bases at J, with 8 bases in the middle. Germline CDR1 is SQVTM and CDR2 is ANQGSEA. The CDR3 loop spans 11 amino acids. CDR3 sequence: CSVRPNNEQFF. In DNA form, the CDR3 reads TGCAGCGTGAGGCCGAACAATGAGCAGTTCTTC.

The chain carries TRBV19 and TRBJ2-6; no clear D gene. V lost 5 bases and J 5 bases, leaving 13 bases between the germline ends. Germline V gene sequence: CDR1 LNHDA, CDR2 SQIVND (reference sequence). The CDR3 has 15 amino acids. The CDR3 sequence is CASSVKVTRANVLTF. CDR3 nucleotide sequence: TGTGCCAGTAGTGTGAAGGTGACGCGGGCCAACGTCCTGACTTTC.

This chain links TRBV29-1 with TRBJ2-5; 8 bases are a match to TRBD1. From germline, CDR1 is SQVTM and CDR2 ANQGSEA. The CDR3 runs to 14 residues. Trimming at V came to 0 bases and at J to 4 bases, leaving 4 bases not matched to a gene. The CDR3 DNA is TGCAGCGTTGAAGATCTACAGGGGGTAGAGACCCAGTACTTC. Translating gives CSVEDLQGVETQYF. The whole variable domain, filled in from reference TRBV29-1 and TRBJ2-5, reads SAVISQKPSRDICQRGTSLTIQCQVDSQVTMMFWYRQQPGQSLTLIATANQGSEATYESGFVIDKFPISRPNLTFSTLTVSNMSPEDSSIYLCSVEDLQGVETQYFGPGTRLLVL.

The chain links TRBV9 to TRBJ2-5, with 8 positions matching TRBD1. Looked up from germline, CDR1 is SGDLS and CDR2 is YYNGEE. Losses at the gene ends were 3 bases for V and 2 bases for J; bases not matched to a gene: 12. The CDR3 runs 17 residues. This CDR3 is CASSAREGRGLQETQYF. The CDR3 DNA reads TGTGCCAGCAGCGCCAGAGAAGGCAGGGGGCTTCAAGAGACCCAGTACTTC.

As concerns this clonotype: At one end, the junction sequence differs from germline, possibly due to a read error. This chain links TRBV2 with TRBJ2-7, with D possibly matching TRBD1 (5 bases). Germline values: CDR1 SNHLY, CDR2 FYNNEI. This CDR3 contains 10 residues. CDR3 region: CASRRTILNF. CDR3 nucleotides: TGTGCCAGCAGACGGACAATCCTCAACTTC.

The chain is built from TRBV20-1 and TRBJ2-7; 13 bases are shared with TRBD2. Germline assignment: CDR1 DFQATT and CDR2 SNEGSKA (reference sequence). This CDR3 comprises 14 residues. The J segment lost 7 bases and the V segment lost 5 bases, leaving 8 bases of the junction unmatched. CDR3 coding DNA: TGCAGTGCTCGCGGGACTAGCGGGACTTGGGAGCAGTACTTC. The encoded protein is CSARGTSGTWEQYF.

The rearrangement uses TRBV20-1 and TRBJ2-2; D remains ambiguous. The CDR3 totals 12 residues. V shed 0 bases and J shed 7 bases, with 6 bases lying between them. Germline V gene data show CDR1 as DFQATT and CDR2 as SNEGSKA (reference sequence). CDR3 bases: TGCAGTGCTAGAGATGGCGTCGGGGAGCTGTTTTTT. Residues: CSARDGVGELFF.

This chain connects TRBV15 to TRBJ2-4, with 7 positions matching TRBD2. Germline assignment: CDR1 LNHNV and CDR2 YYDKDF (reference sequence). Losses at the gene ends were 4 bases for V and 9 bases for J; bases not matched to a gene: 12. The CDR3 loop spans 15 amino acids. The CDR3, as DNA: TGTGCCACCAGCAACCGGGACTACCTAGTTGGCATTCAGTACTTC. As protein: CATSNRDYLVGIQYF.

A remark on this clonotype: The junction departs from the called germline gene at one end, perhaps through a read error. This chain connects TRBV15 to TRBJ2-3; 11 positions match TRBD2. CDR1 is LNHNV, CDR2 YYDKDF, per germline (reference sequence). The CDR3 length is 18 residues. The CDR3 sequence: CATSRDSGGAVFPDTRYF. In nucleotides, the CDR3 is TGTGCCACCAGCAGAGATAGCGGGGGGGCAGTCTTTCCAGATACGCGGTATTTT.

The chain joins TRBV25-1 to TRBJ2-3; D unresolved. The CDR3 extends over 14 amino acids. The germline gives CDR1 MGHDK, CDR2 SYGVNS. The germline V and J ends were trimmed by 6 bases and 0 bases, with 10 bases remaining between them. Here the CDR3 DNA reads TGTGCCAGCAGGGGGTCAGCAAGCACAGATACGCAGTATTTT. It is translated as CASRGSASTDTQYF.

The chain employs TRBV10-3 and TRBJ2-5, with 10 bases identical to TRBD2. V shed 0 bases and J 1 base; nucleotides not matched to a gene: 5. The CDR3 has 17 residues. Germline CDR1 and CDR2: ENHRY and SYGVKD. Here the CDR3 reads CAISESSGGVAQETQYF. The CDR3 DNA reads TGTGCCATCAGTGAGTCGAGCGGGGGGGTCGCCCAAGAGACCCAGTACTTC.

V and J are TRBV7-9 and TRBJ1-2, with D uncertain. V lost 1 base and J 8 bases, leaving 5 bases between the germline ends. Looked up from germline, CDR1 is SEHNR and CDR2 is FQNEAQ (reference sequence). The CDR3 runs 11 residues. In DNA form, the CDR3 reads TGTGCCAGCAGCTTAGGGGGAGGCTACACCTTC. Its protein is CASSLGGGYTF.

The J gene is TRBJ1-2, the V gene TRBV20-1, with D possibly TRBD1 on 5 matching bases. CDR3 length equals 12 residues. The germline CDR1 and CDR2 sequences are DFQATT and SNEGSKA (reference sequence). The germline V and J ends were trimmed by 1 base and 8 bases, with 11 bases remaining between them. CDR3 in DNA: TGCAGTGCTAGAGGACCGACAGAAGGCTACACCTTC. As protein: CSARGPTEGYTF.

The CDR3 DNA follows: TGTGCCATCATGGTGGACTACGAGCAGTACTTC. Its translation is CAIMVDYEQYF. The chain combines TRBV6-1 with TRBJ2-7; D unclear. With 10 bases removed from V and 3 bases from J, the gap between germline ends came to 10 bases. CDR1 is MNHNS and CDR2 is SASEGT in the germline V gene. There are 11 residues in the CDR3.

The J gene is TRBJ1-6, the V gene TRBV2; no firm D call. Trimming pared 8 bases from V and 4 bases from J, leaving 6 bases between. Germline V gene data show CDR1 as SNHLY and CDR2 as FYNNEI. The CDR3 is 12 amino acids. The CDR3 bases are TGTGCCAGCCGGGGTTATAATTCACCCCTCCACTTT. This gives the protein CASRGYNSPLHF.

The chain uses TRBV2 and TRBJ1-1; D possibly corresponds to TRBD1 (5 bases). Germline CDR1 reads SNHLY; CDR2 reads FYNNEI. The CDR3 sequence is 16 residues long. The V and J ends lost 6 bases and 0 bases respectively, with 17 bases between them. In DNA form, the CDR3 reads TGTGCCAGCAGAAGACCGGGACCCAGCTTGAACACTGAAGCTTTCTTT. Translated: CASRRPGPSLNTEAFF.

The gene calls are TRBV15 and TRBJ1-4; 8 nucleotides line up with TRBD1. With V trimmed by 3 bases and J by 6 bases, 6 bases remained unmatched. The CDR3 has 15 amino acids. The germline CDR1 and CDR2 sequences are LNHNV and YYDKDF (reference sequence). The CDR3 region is CATSRAGGDYEKLFF. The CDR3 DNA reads TGTGCCACCAGCAGGGCAGGGGGCGATTATGAAAAACTGTTTTTT. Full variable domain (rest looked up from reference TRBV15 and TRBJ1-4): DAMVIQNPRYQVTQFGKPVTLSCSQTLNHNVMYWYQQKSSQAPKLLFHYYDKDFNNEADTPDNFQSRRPNTSFCFLDIRSPGLGDTAMYLCATSRAGGDYEKLFFGSGTQLSVL.

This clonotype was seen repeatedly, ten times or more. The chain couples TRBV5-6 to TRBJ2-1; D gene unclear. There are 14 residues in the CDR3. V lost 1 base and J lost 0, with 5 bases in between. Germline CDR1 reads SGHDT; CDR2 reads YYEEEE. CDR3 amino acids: CASSLIFSYNEQFF. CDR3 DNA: TGTGCCAGCAGCTTGATCTTCTCCTACAATGAGCAGTTCTTC.

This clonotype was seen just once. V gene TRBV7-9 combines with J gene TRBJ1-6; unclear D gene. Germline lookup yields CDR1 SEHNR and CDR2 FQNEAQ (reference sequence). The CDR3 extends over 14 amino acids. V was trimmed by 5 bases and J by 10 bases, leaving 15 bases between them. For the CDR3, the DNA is TGTGCCAGCAGCCCTGACACCCCTGGCTCACCCCTCCACTTT. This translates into CASSPDTPGSPLHF.

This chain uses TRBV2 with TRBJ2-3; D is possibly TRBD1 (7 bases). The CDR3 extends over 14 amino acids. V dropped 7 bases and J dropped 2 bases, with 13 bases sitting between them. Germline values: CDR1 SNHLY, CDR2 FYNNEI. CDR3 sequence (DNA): TGTGCCAGCATACGACAGGGACTCACAGATACGCAGTATTTT. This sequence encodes CASIRQGLTDTQYF.

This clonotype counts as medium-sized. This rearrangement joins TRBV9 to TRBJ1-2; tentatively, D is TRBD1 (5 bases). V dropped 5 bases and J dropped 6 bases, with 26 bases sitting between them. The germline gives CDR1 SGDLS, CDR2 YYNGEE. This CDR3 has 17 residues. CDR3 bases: TGTGCCAGCAGGGGACTGGGGCGGGGGATCGGATCCGATGGCTACACCTTC. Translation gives CASRGLGRGIGSDGYTF.

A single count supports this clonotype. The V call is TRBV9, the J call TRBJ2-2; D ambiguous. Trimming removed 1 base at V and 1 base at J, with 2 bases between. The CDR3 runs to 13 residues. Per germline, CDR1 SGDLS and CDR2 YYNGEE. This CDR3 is CASSVRNTGELFF. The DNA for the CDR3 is TGTGCCAGCAGCGTAAGGAACACCGGGGAGCTGTTTTTT. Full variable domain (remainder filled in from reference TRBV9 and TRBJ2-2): DSGVTQTPKHLITATGQRVTLRCSPRSGDLSVYWYQQSLDQGLQFLIQYYNGEERAKGNILERFSAQQFPDLHSELNLSSLELGDSALYFCASSVRNTGELFFGEGSRLTVL.

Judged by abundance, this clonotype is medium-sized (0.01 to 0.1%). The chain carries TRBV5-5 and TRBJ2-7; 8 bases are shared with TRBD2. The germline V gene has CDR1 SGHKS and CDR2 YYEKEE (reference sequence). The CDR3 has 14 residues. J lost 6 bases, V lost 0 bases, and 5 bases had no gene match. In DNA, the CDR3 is TGTGCCAGCAGCTTGGGGACTAGCCCAAGCGAGCAGTACTTC. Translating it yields CASSLGTSPSEQYF.

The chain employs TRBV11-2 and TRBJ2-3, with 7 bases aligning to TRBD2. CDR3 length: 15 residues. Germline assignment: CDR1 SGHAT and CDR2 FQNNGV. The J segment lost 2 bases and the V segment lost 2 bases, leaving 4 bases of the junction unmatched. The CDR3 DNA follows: TGTGCCAGCAGCTTACACGGGGGGTTCACAGATACGCAGTATTTT. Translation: CASSLHGGFTDTQYF.

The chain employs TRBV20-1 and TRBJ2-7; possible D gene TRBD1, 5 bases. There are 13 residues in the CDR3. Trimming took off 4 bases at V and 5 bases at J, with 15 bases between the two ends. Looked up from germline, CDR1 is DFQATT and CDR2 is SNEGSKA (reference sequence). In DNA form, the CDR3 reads TGCAGTGCTACAGAGGTGTCACAGGACGAGCAGTACTTC. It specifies CSATEVSQDEQYF.

The CDR3 protein is CASSFKGPYEQYF. Here the CDR3 DNA reads TGTGCCAGCAGCTTCAAGGGGCCCTACGAGCAGTACTTC. The genes are TRBV7-2 and TRBJ2-7; D possibly corresponds to TRBD1 (5 bases). V lost 3 bases and J lost 2, with 8 bases in between. This CDR3 is built from 13 residues. Germline CDR1 SGHTA, CDR2 FQGNSA.